This is a list of T cell receptor beta chains from one sample in a study of blood T cell repertoires in COVID-19. Sequencing was performed with immunoSEQ multiplex PCR; in TCRdb, only in-frame clones are kept and a portion is missing. The sample has 150,000 to 200,000 clones, more than 65% seen once. Sequencing was carried out using PBMCs or T cells enriched from blood (not recorded which). These receptors came from a man in his forties or fifties who had recovered from COVID-19. The CDR3 runs from the conserved cysteine through the conserved F or W.

J gene	V gene	CDR3 protein
TRBJ2-2	TRBV4-1	CASSQGAGPTGELFF
TRBJ2-5	TRBV11-2	CASSLSTEETQYF
TRBJ1-2	TRBV4-1	CASSQDVAGGQGGHYGYTF
TRBJ2-2	TRBV7-2	CASSPLPGTLSGELFF
TRBJ2-4	TRBV5-6	CASSSRGSRVKNIQYF
TRBJ1-2	TRBV27	CASSPGTAANYGYTF
TRBJ2-6	TRBV18	CASSEIQWTVKSGANVLTF
TRBJ1-2	TRBV5-1	CASSLVSPAGEYGYTF
TRBJ1-1	TRBV4-1	CASSLGQGNTEAFF
TRBJ1-1	TRBV5-1	CASSLTIYNTEAFF
TRBJ1-3	TRBV2	CASSAQGSGNTIYF
TRBJ2-5	TRBV3-1/TRBV3-2	CASSEDFLETQYF
TRBJ2-2	TRBV4-2	CASSQVHDRGPAGELFF
TRBJ1-2	TRBV12-3/TRBV12-4	CASSLGTYYGYTF
TRBJ2-1	TRBV5-1	CASRTSDWYNEQFF
TRBJ1-1	TRBV5-6	CASSFLQGASTEAFF
TRBJ2-3	TRBV5-5	CASSSRIAGAGTDTQYF
TRBJ1-1	TRBV28	CASSSITHTGTEAFF
TRBJ1-1	TRBV2	CASSEWLAGGTEAFF
TRBJ1-1	TRBV6-5	CASSYVRAGAEAFF
TRBJ2-6	TRBV3-1/TRBV3-2	CASSLSSSGANVLTF
TRBJ2-5	TRBV5-4	CASSLGTSGGASQTQYF
TRBJ2-3	TRBV2	CASMQVTDTQYF
TRBJ2-7	TRBV18	CASSLAGLGSYEQYF
TRBJ2-7	TRBV30	CACDSEWRASYEQYF
TRBJ1-1	TRBV19	CASAWGTGTSNTEAFF
TRBJ1-3	TRBV5-1	CASSLAGLRSGNTIYF
TRBJ2-1	TRBV9	CASTQTVSYNEQFF
TRBJ1-2	TRBV3-1/TRBV3-2	CASSEAGSYGYTF
TRBJ1-2	TRBV4-2	CASSPRQGEAFGYTF
TRBJ2-1	TRBV19	CASRRATSSYNEQFF
TRBJ1-2	TRBV3-1/TRBV3-2	CASSPLGQGLGYTF
TRBJ1-2	TRBV18	CASSLSTGGEGYTF
TRBJ1-2	TRBV5-1	CASSPTTGGSGYTF
TRBJ1-2	TRBV7-9	CASSRSGTGGHYGYTF
TRBJ2-1	TRBV5-4	CASSFLGRGRNEQFF
TRBJ1-6	TRBV7-2	CASSLNRQGVNSPLHF
TRBJ2-2	TRBV6-5	CASKTEQGSTGELFF
TRBJ1-1	TRBV9	CASSSRGQGADRAEAFF
TRBJ1-2	TRBV27	CASGYRGRLPSNGYTF
TRBJ1-1	TRBV11-3	CATEVFRVVNTEAFF
TRBJ2-4	TRBV3-1/TRBV3-2	CASSLQSGGNIQYF
TRBJ1-1	TRBV28	CASSSVTLMNTEAFF
TRBJ1-6	TRBV6-5	CASRPGTRGNSPLHF
TRBJ1-6	TRBV7-3	CASSYMGGRNSPLHF
TRBJ1-1	TRBV11-2	CASSLPAGHTEAFF
TRBJ1-2	TRBV3-1/TRBV3-2	CAGSQEVRGSAGYTF
TRBJ1-5	TRBV30	CAWSDRGNQPQHF
TRBJ2-3	TRBV28	CASSPHGRASTDTQYF
TRBJ2-5	TRBV7-2	CASSLGGQQETQYF
TRBJ1-4	TRBV9	CASSEGRTGGEKLFF
TRBJ2-7	TRBV30	CAWMDRGRHEQYF
TRBJ2-7	TRBV7-2	CASSTLRGTGGISYEQYF
TRBJ1-6	TRBV5-5	CASSLKDRAYSYNSPLHF
TRBJ1-1	TRBV19	CASSRRQGGDTEAFF